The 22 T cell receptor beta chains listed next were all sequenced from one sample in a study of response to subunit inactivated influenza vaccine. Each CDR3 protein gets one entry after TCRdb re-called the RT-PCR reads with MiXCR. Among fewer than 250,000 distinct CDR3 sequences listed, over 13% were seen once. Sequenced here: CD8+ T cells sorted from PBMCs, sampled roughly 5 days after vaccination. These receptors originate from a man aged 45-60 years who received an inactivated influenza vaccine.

The CDR3 spells CASSLPGVGGELFF. CDR3 nucleotides: TGTGCCAGCAGCTTACCCGGGGTTGGCGGGGAGCTGTTTTTT. The V gene is TRBV13, the J gene TRBJ2-2, with D maybe TRBD2 (5 bases). Germline CDR1 and CDR2: PRHDT and FYEKMQ (reference sequence). V was trimmed by 2 bases and J by 7 bases, leaving 11 bases between them. CDR3 length: 14 residues.

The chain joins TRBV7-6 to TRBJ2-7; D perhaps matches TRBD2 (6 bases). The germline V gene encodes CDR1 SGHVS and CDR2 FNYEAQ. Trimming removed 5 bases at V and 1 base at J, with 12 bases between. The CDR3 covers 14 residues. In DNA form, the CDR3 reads TGTGCCAGCAGCCCCGGGACTCCATCCTACGAGCAGTACTTC. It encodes CASSPGTPSYEQYF.

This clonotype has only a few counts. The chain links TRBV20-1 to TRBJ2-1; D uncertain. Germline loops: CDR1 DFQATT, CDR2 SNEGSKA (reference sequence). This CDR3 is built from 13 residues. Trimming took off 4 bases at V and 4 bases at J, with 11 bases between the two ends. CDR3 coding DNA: TGCAGTGCTACCGACCCCGGTTACAATGAGCAGTTCTTC. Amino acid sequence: CSATDPGYNEQFF.

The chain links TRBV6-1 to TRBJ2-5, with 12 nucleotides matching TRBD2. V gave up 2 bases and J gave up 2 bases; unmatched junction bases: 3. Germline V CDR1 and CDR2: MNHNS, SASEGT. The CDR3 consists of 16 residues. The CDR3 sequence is CASSEWLAGGQETQYF. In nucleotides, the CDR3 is TGTGCCAGCAGTGAATGGCTAGCGGGGGGGCAAGAGACCCAGTACTTC.

The CDR3 DNA follows: TGTGCCAGCAGCCTTGTGGGGGAGGGGACTGAAGCTTTCTTT. Protein: CASSLVGEGTEAFF. The rearrangement joins TRBV7-6 to TRBJ1-1; D is possibly TRBD1 (5 bases). Germline V lookup: CDR1 SGHVS, CDR2 FNYEAQ. This CDR3 region has 14 residues. Trimming shortened V by 5 bases and J by 5 bases, and 15 bases separated the two germline ends. Variable domain in full (rest from reference TRBV7-6 and TRBJ1-1): GAGVSQSPRYKVTKRGQDVALRCDPISGHVSLYWYRQALGQGPEFLTYFNYEAQQDKSGLPNDRFSAERPEGSISTLTIQRTEQRDSAMYRCASSLVGEGTEAFFGQGTRLTVV.

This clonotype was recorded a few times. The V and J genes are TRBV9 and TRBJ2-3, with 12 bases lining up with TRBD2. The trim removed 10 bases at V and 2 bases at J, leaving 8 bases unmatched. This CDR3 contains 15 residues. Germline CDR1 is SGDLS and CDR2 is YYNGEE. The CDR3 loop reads CAPSRLAGATDTQYF. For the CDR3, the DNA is TGTGCCCCCAGCCGACTAGCGGGGGCCACAGATACGCAGTATTTT.

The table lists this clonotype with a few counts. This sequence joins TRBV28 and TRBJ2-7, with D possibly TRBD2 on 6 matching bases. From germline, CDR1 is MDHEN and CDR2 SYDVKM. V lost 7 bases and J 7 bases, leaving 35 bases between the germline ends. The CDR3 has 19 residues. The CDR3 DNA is TGTGCCAGCATCGGGGAGATTGCTTGGGCCAGAGGGACCCGGGGGGAGCAGTACTTC. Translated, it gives CASIGEIAWARGTRGEQYF.

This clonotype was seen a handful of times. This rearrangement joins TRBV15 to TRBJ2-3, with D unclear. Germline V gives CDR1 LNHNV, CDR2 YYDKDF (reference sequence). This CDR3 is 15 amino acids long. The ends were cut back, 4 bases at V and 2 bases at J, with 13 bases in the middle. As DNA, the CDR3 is TGTGCCACCAGCACGAAACGAGAAATCACAGATACGCAGTATTTT. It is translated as CATSTKREITDTQYF.

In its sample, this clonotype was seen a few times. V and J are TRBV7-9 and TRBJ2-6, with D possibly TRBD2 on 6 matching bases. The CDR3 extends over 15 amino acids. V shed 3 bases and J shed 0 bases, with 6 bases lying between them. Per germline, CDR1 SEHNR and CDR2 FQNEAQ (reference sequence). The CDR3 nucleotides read TGTGCCAGCAGCTTGGGGGGCTCTGGGGCCAACGTCCTGACTTTC. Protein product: CASSLGGSGANVLTF.

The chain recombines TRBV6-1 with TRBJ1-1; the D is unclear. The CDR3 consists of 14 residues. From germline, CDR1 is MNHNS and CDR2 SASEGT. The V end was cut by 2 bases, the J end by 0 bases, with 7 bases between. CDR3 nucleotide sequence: TGTGCCAGCAGTGAACTCGGTTTGAACACTGAAGCTTTCTTT. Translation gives CASSELGLNTEAFF.

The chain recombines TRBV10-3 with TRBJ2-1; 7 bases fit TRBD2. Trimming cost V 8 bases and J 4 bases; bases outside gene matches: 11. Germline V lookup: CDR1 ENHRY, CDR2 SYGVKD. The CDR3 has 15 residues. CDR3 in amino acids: CAISDFERGYNEQFF. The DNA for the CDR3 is TGTGCCATCTCTGATTTTGAGCGGGGTTACAATGAGCAGTTCTTC.

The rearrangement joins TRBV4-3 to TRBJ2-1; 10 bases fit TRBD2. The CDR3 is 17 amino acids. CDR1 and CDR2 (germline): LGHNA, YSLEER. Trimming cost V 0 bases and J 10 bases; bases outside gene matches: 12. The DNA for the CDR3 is TGCGCCAGCAGCCAAGATCGCCCAGCGGGGGGGGGAGGGGAGCAGTTCTTC. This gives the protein CASSQDRPAGGGGEQFF.

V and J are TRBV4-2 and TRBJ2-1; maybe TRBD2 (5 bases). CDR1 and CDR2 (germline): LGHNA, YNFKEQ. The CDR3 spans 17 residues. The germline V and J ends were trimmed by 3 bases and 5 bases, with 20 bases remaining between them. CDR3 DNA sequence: TGTGCCAGCAGCCACTACCTAGTGGGGAGAGCGAACAATGAGCAGTTCTTC. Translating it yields CASSHYLVGRANNEQFF.

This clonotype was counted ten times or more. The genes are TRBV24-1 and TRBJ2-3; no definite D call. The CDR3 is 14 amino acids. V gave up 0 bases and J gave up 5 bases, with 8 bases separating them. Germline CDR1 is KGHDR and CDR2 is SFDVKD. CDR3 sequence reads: CATSDLNQKDTQYF. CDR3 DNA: TGTGCCACCAGTGATTTGAACCAGAAAGATACGCAGTATTTT.

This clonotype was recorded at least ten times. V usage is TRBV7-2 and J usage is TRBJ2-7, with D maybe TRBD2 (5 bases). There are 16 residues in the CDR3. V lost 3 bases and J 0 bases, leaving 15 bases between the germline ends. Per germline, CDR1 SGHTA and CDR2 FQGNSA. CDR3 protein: CASSFNLWESSYEQYF. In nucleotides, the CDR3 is TGTGCCAGCAGCTTTAACTTGTGGGAGAGCTCCTACGAGCAGTACTTC.

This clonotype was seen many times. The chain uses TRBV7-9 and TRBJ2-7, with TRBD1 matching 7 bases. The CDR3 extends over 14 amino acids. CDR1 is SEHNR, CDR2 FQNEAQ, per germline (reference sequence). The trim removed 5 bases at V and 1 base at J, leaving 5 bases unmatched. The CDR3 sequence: CASSPRDRSYEQYF. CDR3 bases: TGTGCCAGCAGCCCCCGGGACAGATCCTACGAGCAGTACTTC.

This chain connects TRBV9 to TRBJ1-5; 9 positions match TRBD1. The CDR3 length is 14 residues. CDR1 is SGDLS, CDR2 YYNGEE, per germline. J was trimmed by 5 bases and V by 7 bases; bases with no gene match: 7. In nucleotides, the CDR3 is TGTGCCAGCTCTAGGACAGGGGTGCATCAGCCCCAGCATTTT. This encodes CASSRTGVHQPQHF.

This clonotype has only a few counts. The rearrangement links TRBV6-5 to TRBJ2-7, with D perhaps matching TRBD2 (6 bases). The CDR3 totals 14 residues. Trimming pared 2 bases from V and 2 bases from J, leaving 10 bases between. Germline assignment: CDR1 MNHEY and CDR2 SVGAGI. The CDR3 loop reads CASSYVGGAYEQYF. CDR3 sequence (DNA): TGTGCCAGCAGTTACGTTGGAGGGGCCTACGAGCAGTACTTC.

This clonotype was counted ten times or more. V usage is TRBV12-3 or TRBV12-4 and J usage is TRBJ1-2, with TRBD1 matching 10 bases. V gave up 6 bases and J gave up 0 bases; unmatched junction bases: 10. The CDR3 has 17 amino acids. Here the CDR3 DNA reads TGTGCCAGCAGAGCCGACAGGGGGCGAGACCCTAACTATGGCTACACCTTC. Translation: CASRADRGRDPNYGYTF.

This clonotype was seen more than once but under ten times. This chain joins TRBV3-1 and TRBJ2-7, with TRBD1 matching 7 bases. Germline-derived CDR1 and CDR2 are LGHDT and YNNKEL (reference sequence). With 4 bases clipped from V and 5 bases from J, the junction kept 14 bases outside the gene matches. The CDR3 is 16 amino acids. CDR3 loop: CASSPQGKEAFHEQYF. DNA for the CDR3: TGTGCCAGCAGCCCACAGGGGAAAGAGGCTTTCCACGAGCAGTACTTC.

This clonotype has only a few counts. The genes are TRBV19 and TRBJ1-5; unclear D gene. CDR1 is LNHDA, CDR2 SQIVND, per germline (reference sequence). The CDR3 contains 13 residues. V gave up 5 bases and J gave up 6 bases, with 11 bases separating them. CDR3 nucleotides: TGTGCCAGTAGTTCGTGGTCCCCTCAGCCCCAGCATTTT. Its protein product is CASSSWSPQPQHF.

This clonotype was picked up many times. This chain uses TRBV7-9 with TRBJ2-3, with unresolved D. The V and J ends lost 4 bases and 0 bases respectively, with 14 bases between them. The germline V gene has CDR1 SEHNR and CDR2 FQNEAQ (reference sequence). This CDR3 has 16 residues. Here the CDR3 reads CASSSGLHYSTDTQYF. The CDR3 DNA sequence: TGTGCCAGCAGCTCCGGATTGCACTATAGCACAGATACGCAGTATTTT.